A single sample is the source of the 9 T cell receptor beta chains below, sequenced in a study of early T cells in non-severe SARS-CoV-2 infection. In TCRdb, the 5' RACE reads were re-called with MiXCR into one record per CDR3 protein. The sample contains tens of thousands of distinct CDR3 sequences, more than 4% of which appear only once. The specimen was whole blood, collected at baseline. These receptors were obtained from an adult who was a healthcare worker with PCR-confirmed SARS-CoV-2 infection or an uninfected control (not recorded which).

This clonotype showed up many times. The V call is TRBV5-5, the J call TRBJ1-2; D may be TRBD1 (5 bases). With 0 bases removed from V and 8 bases from J, the gap between germline ends came to 8 bases. Germline CDR1 reads SGHKS; CDR2 reads YYEKEE (reference sequence). The CDR3 extends over 12 amino acids. The DNA for the CDR3 is TGTGCCAGCAGCTTGGGTACAGGAGGCTACACCTTC. It yields the protein CASSLGTGGYTF.

This clonotype was counted ten times or more. The chain joins TRBV6-6 to TRBJ2-7; D possibly matches TRBD1 or TRBD2 (5 bases each). The germline V gene has CDR1 MNHNY and CDR2 SVGAGI (reference sequence). The CDR3 loop spans 14 amino acids. Trimming shortened V by 2 bases and J by 7 bases, and 15 bases separated the two germline ends. The CDR3 nucleotides are TGTGCCAGCAGTTACCAGAGAGGGGCGGGTGAGCAGTACTTC. Translated, it gives CASSYQRGAGEQYF.

This clonotype was picked up many times. The rearrangement joins TRBV19 to TRBJ2-2; D call uncertain. Trimming cost V 4 bases and J 3 bases, with 9 bases left between them. The germline CDR1 and CDR2 sequences are LNHDA and SQIVND (reference sequence). This CDR3 contains 14 residues. The CDR3 DNA reads as TGTGCCAGTAGTAGAGACCGACACACCGGGGAGCTGTTTTTT. This translates into CASSRDRHTGELFF.

This clonotype appeared a few times. The chain couples TRBV6-5 to TRBJ2-1, with 8 bases identical to TRBD2. The CDR3 is 16 amino acids. Germline V lookup: CDR1 MNHEY, CDR2 SVGAGI. Unmatched junction bases numbered 1, after V lost 0 bases and J lost 0 bases. As DNA, the CDR3 is TGTGCCAGCAGTTACTCAGGGACTAGCTCCTACAATGAGCAGTTCTTC. Its translation is CASSYSGTSSYNEQFF.

This clonotype was detected many times. The chain employs TRBV29-1 and TRBJ2-1; D gene uncertain. CDR3 length equals 17 residues. The germline V and J ends were trimmed by 3 bases and 0 bases, with 18 bases remaining between them. CDR1 SQVTM and CDR2 ANQGSEA come from the germline V gene. CDR3 in amino acids: CSVDGMDGVSSYNEQFF. DNA for the CDR3: TGCAGCGTTGATGGGATGGACGGAGTGAGCTCCTACAATGAGCAGTTCTTC.

This clonotype showed up many times. This chain links TRBV15 with TRBJ1-6; 7 positions agree with TRBD1. With V trimmed by 4 bases and J by 14 bases, 8 bases remained unmatched. There are 13 residues in the CDR3. CDR1 and CDR2 from the germline V gene are LNHNV and YYDKDF (reference sequence). In DNA form, the CDR3 reads TGTGCCACCAGCAATTCAGGGGGAAGTACCCTCCACTTT. It is translated as CATSNSGGSTLHF.

A single count supports this clonotype. The CDR3 DNA reads as TGTGCCAGCAGTGAAACCAAACTCAAAAACATTCAGTACTTC. Translating gives CASSETKLKNIQYF. The rearrangement joins TRBV2 to TRBJ2-4; D is unresolved. This CDR3 is built from 14 residues. V lost 2 bases, J lost 3 bases, and 8 bases lay in between. CDR1 SNHLY and CDR2 FYNNEI come from the germline V gene. The whole variable domain, remainder taken from reference TRBV2 and TRBJ2-4, is EPEVTQTPSHQVTQMGQEVILRCVPISNHLYFYWYRQILGQKVEFLVSFYNNEISEKSEIFDDQFSVERPDGSNFTLKIRSTKLEDSAMYFCASSETKLKNIQYFGAGTRLSVL.

V and J are TRBV7-9 and TRBJ2-5; D may correspond to TRBD1 or TRBD2 (5 bases each). Germline V gives CDR1 SEHNR, CDR2 FQNEAQ (reference sequence). The CDR3 is made up of 15 amino acids. V was trimmed by 1 base and J by 2 bases, leaving 11 bases between them. For the CDR3, the DNA is TGTGCCAGCAGCTTAGGATCGGGACCACAAGAGACCCAGTACTTC. It codes for CASSLGSGPQETQYF.

This clonotype was counted many times. The rearrangement links TRBV25-1 to TRBJ1-1; 8 nucleotides agree with TRBD1. The CDR3 spans 13 residues. Germline lookup yields CDR1 MGHDK and CDR2 SYGVNS. The V and J ends lost 4 bases and 9 bases, in that order; junction bases with no gene match: 7. CDR3 coding DNA: TGTGCCAGCAGTGCCACCTCAGGGGGCCAAGCTTTCTTT. Protein product: CASSATSGGQAFF.